A single sample is the source of the 23 T cell receptor beta chains below, sequenced in a study of T cells in localized non-small cell lung cancer. Profiled with immunoSEQ multiplex PCR; TCRdb holds only in-frame clones, not every one. The sample lists some 130,000 clones, 70% to 90% occurring once. Sample: peripheral blood, taken before any cancer treatment. These TCRs come from an older female donor with stage I lung adenocarcinoma.

CDR3 amino acids: CASSHPPSYEQYF. For the CDR3, the DNA is TGTGCCAGCAGCCATCCCCCCTCCTACGAGCAGTACTTC. V and J are TRBV4-2 and TRBJ2-7; D remains ambiguous. Germline CDR1 reads LGHNA; CDR2 reads YNFKEQ. Deletions cut 3 bases from V and 0 bases from J, with 6 bases between. This CDR3 comprises 13 residues.

This chain links TRBV5-1 with TRBJ2-7; no reliable D call. The CDR3 is 13 amino acids. Deletions cut 4 bases from V and 2 bases from J, with 10 bases between. The germline gives CDR1 SGHRS, CDR2 YFSETQ. The CDR3 region has the DNA TGCGCCAGCAGCAAGGACGCTGCCTACGAGCAGTACTTC. Its protein product is CASSKDAAYEQYF.

The chain recombines TRBV28 with TRBJ2-3; D uncertain. Germline CDR1 MDHEN, CDR2 SYDVKM. The CDR3 runs to 12 residues. V was trimmed by 7 bases and J by 3 bases, leaving 8 bases between them. In DNA form, the CDR3 reads TGTGCCAGCATACAAGGGACAGATACGCAGTATTTT. Translation: CASIQGTDTQYF.

This chain uses TRBV21-1 with TRBJ2-5; the D call TRBD2 from the table was never checked on the DNA. TRBV21-1 is given as a pseudogene. This CDR3 contains 14 residues. The CDR3 spells CASSKAKLQETQYF. The CDR3 DNA follows: TGTGCCAGCAGCAAAGCGAAGCTACAAGAGACCCAGTACTTC.

This chain uses TRBV18 with TRBJ1-4; 7 bases are a match to TRBD1. J gave up 8 bases and V 3 bases, and 3 bases lay outside the gene matches. The CDR3 has 13 residues. Per germline, CDR1 KGHSH and CDR2 LQKENI. Here the CDR3 reads CASSPGTEEKLFF. The CDR3 coding sequence is TGTGCCAGCTCACCGGGGACAGAAGAAAAACTGTTTTTT.

The chain carries TRBV19 and TRBJ2-3; D remains ambiguous. V shed 2 bases and J shed 3 bases, with 6 bases lying between them. The germline CDR1 and CDR2 sequences are LNHDA and SQIVND (reference sequence). The CDR3 length is 13 residues. The CDR3 spells CASSIYRTDTQYF. In DNA, the CDR3 is TGTGCCAGTAGTATATATCGGACAGATACGCAGTATTTT.

The V and J genes are TRBV9 and TRBJ1-5; D is possibly TRBD1 (6 bases). Looked up from germline, CDR1 is SGDLS and CDR2 is YYNGEE. V was cut by 3 bases and J by 2 bases, with 21 bases left in between. The CDR3 is made up of 18 amino acids. The DNA of the CDR3 is TGTGCCAGCAGCGCGGGACACGCGGGTGAGGGTGGCAATCAGCCCCAGCATTTT. This codes for CASSAGHAGEGGNQPQHF.

The genes are TRBV6-6 and TRBJ2-1; D call uncertain. Trimming stripped 4 bases from V and 10 bases from J, with 14 bases between. CDR1 and CDR2 (germline): MNHNY, SVGAGI (reference sequence). The CDR3 has 13 amino acids. The CDR3 DNA sequence: TGTGCCAGCAGTTGGCCCGTCTCCCAGGAGCAGTTCTTC. Its translation: CASSWPVSQEQFF.

J is TRBJ1-2 and V is TRBV5-4, with D possibly TRBD1 on 5 matching bases. Germline CDR1 reads SGHNT; CDR2 reads YYREEE (reference sequence). Between the trimmed V and J ends, which lost 4 bases and 4 bases, there was a span of 17 bases. CDR3 length: 15 amino acids. The CDR3, as DNA: TGTGCCAGCAGCGCGGGGGACCGCAGGAGCTATGGCTACACCTTC. Residues: CASSAGDRRSYGYTF.

V usage is TRBV9 and J usage is TRBJ2-1; D perhaps matches TRBD2 (6 bases). This CDR3 has 13 residues. The V and J ends lost 0 bases and 7 bases respectively, with 8 bases between them. Germline assignment: CDR1 SGDLS and CDR2 YYNGEE. The CDR3 is CASSVESGNEQFF. Here the CDR3 DNA reads TGTGCCAGCAGCGTAGAAAGCGGGAATGAGCAGTTCTTC.

This clone was seen a single time. V gene TRBV7-6 combines with J gene TRBJ1-5; TRBD1 matches 7 bases. Germline V gene lookup returns CDR1 SGHVS and CDR2 FNYEAQ. The CDR3 covers 17 residues. Trimming cost V 5 bases and J 2 bases; bases outside gene matches: 12. The CDR3 loop reads CASSAEQGRFGNQPQHF. CDR3 nucleotides: TGTGCCAGCAGCGCGGAACAGGGGAGATTTGGCAATCAGCCCCAGCATTTT.

V usage is TRBV5-1 and J usage is TRBJ2-7, with D possibly TRBD1 on 5 matching bases. The CDR3 contains 14 residues. The germline gives CDR1 SGHRS, CDR2 YFSETQ. V lost 0 bases and J 9 bases, leaving 16 bases between the germline ends. CDR3 nucleotide sequence: TGCGCCAGCAGCTTGGACAGGTCCGGCCTTGGGCAGTACTTC. Translating gives CASSLDRSGLGQYF.

The rearrangement uses TRBV19 and TRBJ1-4; 11 nucleotides line up with TRBD1. From germline, CDR1 is LNHDA and CDR2 SQIVND (reference sequence). The length of the CDR3 is 16 residues. J gave up 7 bases and V 5 bases, and 9 bases lay outside the gene matches. The CDR3 region is CASSLDRGRFGEKLFF. DNA for the CDR3: TGTGCCAGTAGTCTGGACAGGGGGCGTTTTGGTGAAAAACTGTTTTTT.

V usage is TRBV10-1 and J usage is TRBJ2-4; TRBD2 aligns across 8 bases. The CDR3 is 15 residues long. J lost 9 bases, V lost 3 bases, and 10 bases had no gene match. CDR1 is WNHNN, CDR2 SYGVQD, per germline (reference sequence). The CDR3 reads CASSEAGAGKGIQYF. The CDR3 DNA reads as TGCGCCAGCAGTGAAGCGGGGGCGGGCAAGGGCATTCAGTACTTC.

V and J are TRBV12-2 and TRBJ2-7; the table's D call TRBD1 went unverified against the DNA. TRBV12-2 constitutes a pseudogene. The CDR3 runs to 15 residues. CDR3 region: CASRTPGTFCYEQYF. The CDR3 DNA follows: TGTGCAAGTCGTACTCCTGGGACATTCTGCTACGAGCAGTACTTC.

In this sample, this clone turned up once. V usage is TRBV5-6 and J usage is TRBJ2-2; no clear D. V lost 2 bases and J 5 bases, leaving 4 bases between the germline ends. Germline loops: CDR1 SGHDT, CDR2 YYEEEE. CDR3 length: 12 amino acids. The CDR3 nucleotides read TGTGCCAGCAGCTTCTCTACCGGGGAGCTGTTTTTT. Translation: CASSFSTGELFF.

V gene TRBV2 combines with J gene TRBJ2-1; D is uncertain. Deletions cut 3 bases from V and 5 bases from J, with 8 bases between. Germline values: CDR1 SNHLY, CDR2 FYNNEI. The CDR3 covers 13 residues. CDR3 DNA sequence: TGTGCCAGCAGTGAGATTGAAGACAATGAGCAGTTCTTC. Encoded protein: CASSEIEDNEQFF.

CDR3 DNA sequence: TGTGCCAGCAGTGTACACTCCCGGGCCGAAGAGACCCAGTACTTC. This translates into CASSVHSRAEETQYF. The V and J genes are TRBV6-1 and TRBJ2-5; no definite D call. CDR1 is MNHNS and CDR2 is SASEGT in the germline V gene. Trimming pared 4 bases from V and 3 bases from J, leaving 15 bases between. This CDR3 is 15 amino acids long.

The chain couples TRBV28 to TRBJ1-1; 7 bases fit TRBD1. The CDR3 runs to 14 residues. Germline CDR1 MDHEN, CDR2 SYDVKM. Germline trimming cut 2 bases from V and 6 bases from J; bases unmatched to any gene: 6. The CDR3 sequence is CASSLNRGEAEAFF. The CDR3 nucleotides read TGTGCCAGCAGTTTAAACAGGGGTGAAGCTGAAGCTTTCTTT.

The chain uses TRBV18 and TRBJ2-5; D is perhaps TRBD1 (5 bases). V lost 1 base and J lost 1, with 16 bases in between. The CDR3 totals 17 residues. Germline CDR1 KGHSH, CDR2 LQKENI. The CDR3 bases are TGTGCCAGCTCACCACTGGCTGGACGCAGGGCCCAAGAGACCCAGTACTTC. The encoded protein is CASSPLAGRRAQETQYF.

This clone has a single count. The rearrangement joins TRBV6-6 to TRBJ2-3; possibly TRBD2 for D (6 bases). This CDR3 contains 15 residues. Germline assignment: CDR1 MNHNY and CDR2 SVGAGI (reference sequence). V lost 7 bases and J lost 1, with 15 bases in between. DNA of the CDR3: TGTGCCAGCACCCATAGCGGACGGCGCACAGATACGCAGTATTTT. Residues: CASTHSGRRTDTQYF.

This chain joins TRBV5-4 and TRBJ2-1; D remains ambiguous. With 4 bases removed from V and 3 bases from J, the gap between germline ends came to 8 bases. CDR3 length equals 13 residues. Germline CDR1 SGHNT, CDR2 YYREEE (reference sequence). CDR3 amino acids: CASSPGLYNEQFF. CDR3 DNA: TGTGCCAGCAGCCCGGGTCTCTACAATGAGCAGTTCTTC.

J is TRBJ2-7 and V is TRBV2; D could derive from TRBD1 or TRBD2 (5 bases each). V gave up 6 bases and J gave up 6 bases, with 15 bases separating them. CDR3 length: 13 residues. CDR1 and CDR2 (germline): SNHLY, FYNNEI. CDR3 protein: CASRFGADREQYF. The CDR3 bases are TGTGCCAGCAGGTTCGGGGCAGATCGCGAGCAGTACTTC.